This TCR beta chain was observed in a study of cytomegalovirus exposure and HLA in healthy donors. In the PCR, 60 Vbeta and 13 Jbeta primers were used. Clones were read by immunoSEQ multiplex PCR, and TCRdb kept only the in-frame ones, dropping some. The sample contains over 110,000 clones, roughly 80% of which appear only once. The germline V gene encodes CDR1 SGHTA and CDR2 FQGNSA. The CDR3 sequence is 17 residues long. V dropped 4 bases and J dropped 5; count of bases not matched to a gene: 15. This clone was recorded only once. The chain is built from TRBV7-2 and TRBJ1-1, with 8 bases matching TRBD1. The TCR sequence derives from a female donor in good health and CMV-seronegative. Material: PBMCs. The DNA for the CDR3 is TGTGCCAGCAGCTCCACGGCTCCAGGGGGCGCAAGGACTGAAGCTTTCTTT. Residues: CASSSTAPGGARTEAFF.